The sample holds a few counts of the clone carrying this T cell receptor beta chain. The target antigen is unknown. TCRdb analysed the 5' RACE reads with MiXCR anew, one entry per CDR3 protein. The table includes around 570,000 distinct CDR3 sequences, 9.6% detected once. Trimming removed 4 bases from V and 3 bases from J; junction bases left unmatched: 8. The germline V gene encodes CDR1 MDHEN and CDR2 SYDVKM. This CDR3 region has 15 residues. The sample comes from a study of identical twins. General study results and limits: Among beta out-of-frame sequences, excess sharing between twins appeared weaker. Conclusions rested on cross-sectional statistics rather than following the same donors.

These data also formed part of another study, on yellow fever vaccine responses in identical twins.

The source of this sequence is a woman under 30 in good health. Sequencing was carried out using PBMCs. The chain joins TRBV28 to TRBJ2-7; 8 positions agree with TRBD2. DNA of the CDR3: TGTGCCAGCAGTTGGGAGCGGGAGTCAAACTACGAGCAGTACTTC. Protein: CASSWERESNYEQYF. The full variable domain, in which reference TRBV28 and TRBJ2-7 provide the parts outside the CDR3, is DVKVTQSSRYLVKRTGEKVFLECVQDMDHENMFWYRQDPGLGLRLIYFSYDVKMKEKGDIPEGYSVSREKKERFSLILESASTNQTSMYLCASSWERESNYEQYFGPGTRLTVT.